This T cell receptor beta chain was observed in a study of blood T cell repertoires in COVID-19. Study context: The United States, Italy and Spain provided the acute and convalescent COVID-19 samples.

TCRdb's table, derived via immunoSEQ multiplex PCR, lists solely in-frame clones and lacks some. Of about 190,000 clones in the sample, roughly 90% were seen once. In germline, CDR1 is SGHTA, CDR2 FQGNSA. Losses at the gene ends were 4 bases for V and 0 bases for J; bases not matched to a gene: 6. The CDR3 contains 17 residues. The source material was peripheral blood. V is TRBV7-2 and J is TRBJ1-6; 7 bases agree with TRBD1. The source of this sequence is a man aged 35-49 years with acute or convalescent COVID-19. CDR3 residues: CASSSSDRSSYNSPLHF. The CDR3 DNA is TGTGCCAGCAGCTCCTCGGACAGGAGCTCCTATAATTCACCCCTCCACTTT.